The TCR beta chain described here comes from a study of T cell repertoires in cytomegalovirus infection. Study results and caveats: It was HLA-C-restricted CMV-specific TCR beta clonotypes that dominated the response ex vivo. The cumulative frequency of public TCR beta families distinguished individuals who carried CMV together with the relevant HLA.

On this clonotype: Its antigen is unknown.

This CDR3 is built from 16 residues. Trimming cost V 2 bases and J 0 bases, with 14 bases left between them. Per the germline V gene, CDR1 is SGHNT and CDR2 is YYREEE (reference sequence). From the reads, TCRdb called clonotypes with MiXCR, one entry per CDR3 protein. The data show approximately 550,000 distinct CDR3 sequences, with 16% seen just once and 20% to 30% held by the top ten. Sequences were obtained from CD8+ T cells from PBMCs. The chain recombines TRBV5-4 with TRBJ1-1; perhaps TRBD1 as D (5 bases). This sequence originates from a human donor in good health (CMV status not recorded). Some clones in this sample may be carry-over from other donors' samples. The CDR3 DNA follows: TGTGCCAGCAGCTTATACGAGACAGATCTGAACACTGAAGCTTTCTTT. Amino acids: CASSLYETDLNTEAFF.